A single sample is the source of the 17 T cell receptor beta chains below, sequenced in a study of beta chain features in type 1 diabetes. Reverse transcription of all isolated RNA meant that expressed TCRB transcripts were sequenced. Assay used: immunoSEQ multiplex PCR; TCRdb lists only in-frame clones, some missing. This sample yields under 900,000 clones, of which 17% are seen a single time; 0.023% belongs to the top ten. Specimen: naive CD4+ T cells from blood. These receptors were collected from a woman aged 18-29 years in good health.

This clone was seen more than once but under ten times. The J gene is TRBJ1-1, the V gene TRBV18, with D possibly being TRBD1 (5 bases). CDR3 length: 14 residues. The germline V gene encodes CDR1 KGHSH and CDR2 LQKENI. V gave up 7 bases and J gave up 4 bases, with 16 bases separating them. The CDR3 here is CASFPGQGGTEAFF. The CDR3 DNA sequence: TGTGCCAGCTTTCCAGGTCAGGGTGGCACTGAAGCTTTCTTT.

This clone has just a few counts. At one of its ends the junction is not consistent with the germline gene, which may arise from a read error. The gene calls are TRBV7-7 and TRBJ2-7, with 7 positions matching TRBD2. Germline CDR1 is SSHAT and CDR2 is FNYEAQ (reference sequence). The CDR3 spans 13 residues. CDR3 sequence reads: CASSPPGGYEQYF. The CDR3 DNA is TGTGCTAGCAGCCCCCCGGGGGGCTACGAGCAGTACTTC.

The J gene is TRBJ2-7, the V gene TRBV6-1; possibly TRBD2 for D (5 bases). Trimming took 5 bases from V and 2 from J, leaving 16 bases between them. This CDR3 is 15 amino acids long. Germline V gene lookup returns CDR1 MNHNS and CDR2 SASEGT. The CDR3 protein is CASSKPLGLAYEQYF. The CDR3 DNA is TGTGCCAGCAGTAAACCTCTAGGACTTGCCTACGAGCAGTACTTC.

This chain connects TRBV2 to TRBJ2-5; D unclear. V lost 6 bases and J 4 bases, leaving 12 bases between the germline ends. The CDR3 spans 13 residues. Germline CDR1 reads SNHLY; CDR2 reads FYNNEI. The CDR3 here is CASSVDVAETQYF. CDR3 DNA: TGTGCCAGCAGCGTCGATGTTGCAGAGACCCAGTACTTC.

The chain couples TRBV9 to TRBJ2-2; 13 bases align to TRBD2. Germline V CDR1 and CDR2: SGDLS, YYNGEE. The trim removed 3 bases at V and 0 bases at J, leaving 5 bases unmatched. CDR3 length: 18 amino acids. The CDR3 loop reads CASSAGLAGRTNTGELFF. CDR3 DNA: TGTGCCAGCAGCGCGGGACTAGCGGGAAGGACGAACACCGGGGAGCTGTTTTTT. The complete variable domain, with remaining parts taken from reference TRBV9 and TRBJ2-2, reads DSGVTQTPKHLITATGQRVTLRCSPRSGDLSVYWYQQSLDQGLQFLIQYYNGEERAKGNILERFSAQQFPDLHSELNLSSLELGDSALYFCASSAGLAGRTNTGELFFGEGSRLTVL.

As for this clone: Other DNA sequences in this specimen translate into the identical CDR3. The genes are TRBV20-1 and TRBJ2-1; D possibly corresponds to TRBD1 (6 bases). Trimming removed 6 bases at V and 3 bases at J, with 6 bases between. In germline, CDR1 is DFQATT, CDR2 SNEGSKA (reference sequence). This CDR3 has 11 amino acids. The CDR3 DNA is TGCAGTGCGGACAGCTACAATGAGCAGTTCTTC. This sequence encodes CSADSYNEQFF.

This chain connects TRBV19 to TRBJ1-5; D uncertain. The CDR3 has 10 amino acids. The germline gives CDR1 LNHDA, CDR2 SQIVND (reference sequence). V was cut by 7 bases and J by 5 bases, with 3 bases left in between. DNA for the CDR3: TGTGCCAGTAAACATCAGCCCCAGCATTTT. Residues: CASKHQPQHF.

Turning to this clone: This may stem from a read error, because a much larger clone lies one nucleotide away. This rearrangement joins TRBV4-2 to TRBJ1-2, with 7 bases aligning to TRBD1. V was pared by 3 bases and J by 4 bases, with 2 bases of the junction left unmatched. CDR1 LGHNA and CDR2 YNFKEQ come from the germline V gene. There are 13 residues in the CDR3. The CDR3 here is CASSHRDSYGYTF. The DNA of the CDR3 is TGTGCCAGCAGCCACCGGGACAGCTATGGCTACACCTTC.

This clone was picked up a small number of times. The rearrangement links TRBV18 to TRBJ2-7; D is ambiguous. Germline CDR1 KGHSH, CDR2 LQKENI. Trimming took 10 bases from V and 1 from J, leaving 17 bases between them. CDR3 length: 14 residues. In DNA, the CDR3 is TGTGCCACCTCCGTGATGCCAGGTTCCTACGAGCAGTACTTC. The encoded protein is CATSVMPGSYEQYF.

The V gene is TRBV6-5, the J gene TRBJ2-3, with D possibly TRBD1 on 6 matching bases. The germline V and J ends were trimmed by 7 bases and 2 bases, with 16 bases remaining between them. The germline CDR1 and CDR2 sequences are MNHEY and SVGAGI. CDR3 length equals 15 residues. CDR3 in amino acids: CASTTIRGNTDTQYF. In DNA form, the CDR3 reads TGTGCCAGCACCACGATAAGGGGGAACACAGATACGCAGTATTTT.

The genes are TRBV4-3 and TRBJ2-2, with D perhaps assigned TRBD1 or TRBD2 (6 bases each). The CDR3 totals 16 residues. Deletions cut 4 bases from V and 5 bases from J, with 17 bases between. CDR1 is LGHNA, CDR2 YSLEER, per germline. CDR3 nucleotide sequence: TGCGCCAGCAGCCTCCTCAATCAAGGGGGGACCGGGGAGCTGTTTTTT. The encoded protein is CASSLLNQGGTGELFF.

This rearrangement joins TRBV7-2 to TRBJ2-3, with 7 bases identical to TRBD2. The CDR3 length is 17 residues. Germline V gives CDR1 SGHTA, CDR2 FQGNSA. Trimming cost V 1 base and J 4 bases; bases outside gene matches: 11. Written as DNA, the CDR3 is TGTGCCAGCAGCTTAGGGGCTAGCGGTTCGCCGGCAGATACGCAGTATTTT. Protein product: CASSLGASGSPADTQYF.

The chain combines TRBV5-6 with TRBJ1-5; D perhaps matches TRBD1 (5 bases). The germline V gene encodes CDR1 SGHDT and CDR2 YYEEEE. V was shortened by 0 bases and J by 3 bases, with 16 bases between the two germline ends. This CDR3 region has 17 residues. As DNA, the CDR3 is TGTGCCAGCAGCTTGGCGGTTGGAGGGGTACTCAATCAGCCCCAGCATTTT. Translation gives CASSLAVGGVLNQPQHF.

The chain combines TRBV2 with TRBJ2-7; no definite D call. The germline V gene encodes CDR1 SNHLY and CDR2 FYNNEI. The CDR3 spans 11 residues. Deletions cut 9 bases from V and 6 bases from J, with 12 bases between. CDR3 coding DNA: TGTGCCAGTCACGACTGGGGCGAGCAGTACTTC. It specifies CASHDWGEQYF.

In this sample, this clone turned up a few times. The chain links TRBV6-1 to TRBJ1-4; the D is unclear. The CDR3 is 10 amino acids. Germline CDR1 reads MNHNS; CDR2 reads SASEGT. V was pared by 6 bases and J by 8 bases, with 4 bases between. The CDR3 nucleotides read TGTGCCAGCAGGTTCGAAAAACTGTTTTTT. Residues: CASRFEKLFF.

The rearrangement joins TRBV6-5 to TRBJ2-3; D is unresolved. The V gene's germline CDR1 is MNHEY and CDR2 SVGAGI. The CDR3 is 15 amino acids. With 0 bases removed from V and 2 bases from J, the gap between germline ends came to 9 bases. CDR3 sequence (DNA): TGTGCCAGCAGTTACTCCGACAAAGACACAGATACGCAGTATTTT. Translating gives CASSYSDKDTDTQYF.

This rearrangement joins TRBV7-2 to TRBJ1-4, with D maybe TRBD1 (5 bases). CDR1 is SGHTA and CDR2 is FQGNSA in the germline V gene. The CDR3 is 14 amino acids. Trimming removed 6 bases at V and 5 bases at J, with 13 bases between. CDR3 loop: CASSPPGGNEKLFF. The CDR3 nucleotides are TGTGCCAGCAGTCCACCCGGGGGGAATGAAAAACTGTTTTTT.